This T cell receptor (beta chain) was identified in a study of regulatory T cells in long-lasting Graves disease. Study conclusions and caveats: In persistent patients, shared public clonotypes (around 2,500) outnumbered those in new patients (approximately 880). It was peripheral blood alone, not thyroid tissue, that was studied. TCR diversity was lower in persistent than newly diagnosed Graves' disease.

This clonotype was observed many times. Antigen specificity is unknown. V shed 4 bases and J shed 1 base, with 11 bases lying between them. The germline gives CDR1 MNHEY, CDR2 SMNVEV (reference sequence). This CDR3 is 16 amino acids long. Researchers made TCR beta libraries by using iRepertoire HTBI primers and running Arm-PCR on CDR3 regions. TCRdb passed the multiplex PCR reads through MiXCR, listing each CDR3 protein once. There are hundreds of thousands of distinct CDR3 sequences in the sample; approximately 23% occur only once, and around 13% lies in the top ten. Time point denoted: persistent/refractory GD, antithyroid drugs over 5 years with positive TRAb. The TCR library was made from RNA extracted from PBMCs. Graves' disease diagnosis relied on American Thyroid Association guidelines.

Source: peripheral blood mononuclear cells (PBMCs), taken when the disease was refractory, from a patient treated with antithyroid drugs. This TCR derives from a female donor with Graves disease. J is TRBJ1-6 and V is TRBV27, with D unresolved. CDR3 protein: CASSSPLRSYNSPLHF. In DNA form, the CDR3 reads TGTGCCAGCAGTTCCCCACTGCGGTCCTATAATTCACCCCTCCACTTT.